A single sample is the source of the 12 T cell receptor beta chains below, sequenced in a study of T cells expressing NK-cell markers. One entry per CDR3 protein, without DNA, is what TCRdb gives after re-calling the 5' RACE reads. Its listing shows some 150,000 distinct CDR3 sequences. Sequenced input: blood T cells: a sorted CD56 or NKG2C T cell subset, CD4+ or CD8+ T cells, or bulk PBMC T cells (not recorded which). The receptors shown here come from a woman in her fifties or sixties in good health.

This chain uses TRBV6-5 with TRBJ2-1; no DNA is available, so the TRBD2 call from TCRdb remains unchecked. Looked up from germline, CDR1 is MNHEY and CDR2 is SVGAGI. CDR3 length: 15 amino acids. The CDR3 is CASSYLTGLYNEQFF.

The genes are TRBV29-1 and TRBJ2-1; as DNA is missing, the TRBD1 call by TCRdb cannot be tested. From germline, CDR1 is SQVTM and CDR2 ANQGSEA. This CDR3 region has 14 residues. The CDR3 loop is CSVERGDLLNEQFF.

The chain has TRBV12-3 or TRBV12-4 and TRBJ2-3; lacking DNA, the TRBD2 call made by TCRdb goes unchecked. The CDR3 covers 16 residues. CDR3 region: CASSPTSGRDTDTQYF.

The rearrangement uses TRBV19 and TRBJ2-2; checking the TCRdb D call of TRBD1 is not possible without DNA. CDR1 LNHDA and CDR2 SQIVND come from the germline V gene (reference sequence). This CDR3 is 13 amino acids long. CDR3 region: CAVVGGAAGELFF.

The chain joins TRBV7-2 to TRBJ1-5; TCRdb indicates TRBD1, and absent DNA this call remains unverified. The CDR3 consists of 15 residues. Germline V CDR1 and CDR2: SGHTA, FQGNSA. The CDR3 sequence is CASSPSDRASQPQHF. Combining the CDR3 with reference TRBV7-2 and TRBJ1-5 gives the whole variable domain GAGVSQSPSNKVTEKGKDVELRCDPISGHTALYWYRQSLGQGLEFLIYFQGNSAPDKSGLPSDRFSAERTGGSVSTLTIQRTQQEDSAVYLCASSPSDRASQPQHFGDGTRLSIL.

This chain uses TRBV11-2 with TRBJ2-7. CDR1 and CDR2 from the germline V gene are SGHAT and FQNNGV. The CDR3 is 12 residues long. This CDR3 is CASSLGTYEQYF. Complete variable domain (other parts from reference TRBV11-2 and TRBJ2-7): EAGVAQSPRYKIIEKRQSVAFWCNPISGHATLYWYQQILGQGPKLLIQFQNNGVVDDSQLPKDRFSAERLKGVDSTLKIQPAKLEDSAVYLCASSLGTYEQYFGPGTRLTVT.

The gene calls are TRBV12-3 or TRBV12-4 and TRBJ1-1; TCRdb picks TRBD1, but there is no DNA to check that call. The CDR3 is 17 residues long. This chain's CDR3 is CASSSAGTGEGDTEAFF.

This rearrangement joins TRBV6-6 to TRBJ2-7; with no DNA, the TCRdb D assignment of TRBD2 cannot be verified. This CDR3 region has 15 residues. Germline V CDR1 and CDR2: MNHNY, SVGAGI (reference sequence). The CDR3 here is CASSYLAGGPGEQYF.

The rearrangement links TRBV28 to TRBJ2-3; TCRdb calls TRBD1, which cannot be checked without DNA. The CDR3 length is 15 residues. CDR1 is MDHEN and CDR2 is SYDVKM in the germline V gene. CDR3 sequence reads: CASSPYRGGADTQYF.

The rearrangement uses TRBV20-1 and TRBJ2-1; TCRdb gives TRBD2 as the D gene, but with no DNA this cannot be confirmed. The CDR3 loop spans 16 amino acids. Per the germline V gene, CDR1 is DFQATT and CDR2 is SNEGSKA (reference sequence). This chain's CDR3 is CSASRADGRAPHEQFF.

The V and J genes are TRBV7-2 and TRBJ2-5; there is no DNA to check the TCRdb D call of TRBD1. CDR3 length: 13 residues. Germline CDR1 reads SGHTA; CDR2 reads FQGNSA. The CDR3 is CASSFDSEETQYF.

The chain couples TRBV9 to TRBJ2-5. CDR1 and CDR2 (germline): SGDLS, YYNGEE. This CDR3 has 13 amino acids. The CDR3: CASNSVGFETQYF.